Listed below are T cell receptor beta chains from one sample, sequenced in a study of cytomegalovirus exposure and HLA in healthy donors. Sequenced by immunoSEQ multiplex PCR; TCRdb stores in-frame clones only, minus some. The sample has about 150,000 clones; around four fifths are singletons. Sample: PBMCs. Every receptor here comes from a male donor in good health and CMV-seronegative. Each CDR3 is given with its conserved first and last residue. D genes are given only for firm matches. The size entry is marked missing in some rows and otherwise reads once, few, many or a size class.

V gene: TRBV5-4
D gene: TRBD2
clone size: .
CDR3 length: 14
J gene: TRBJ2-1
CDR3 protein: CASTGTRSYNEQFF
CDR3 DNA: TGTGCCAGCACCGGGACTAGGTCCTACAATGAGCAGTTCTTC

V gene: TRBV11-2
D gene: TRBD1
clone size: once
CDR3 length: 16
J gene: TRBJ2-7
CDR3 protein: CASSSPRDRGRLEQYF
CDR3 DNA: TGTGCCAGCAGCTCACCCCGGGACAGGGGGCGCCTCGAGCAGTACTTC

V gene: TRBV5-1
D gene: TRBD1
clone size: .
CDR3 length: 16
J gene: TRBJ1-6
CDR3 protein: CASSLETGANNSPLHF
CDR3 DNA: TGCGCCAGCAGCTTGGAAACAGGGGCGAATAATTCACCCCTCCACTTT

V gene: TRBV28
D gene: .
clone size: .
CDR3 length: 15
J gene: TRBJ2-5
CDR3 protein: CASSLLAGHQETQYF
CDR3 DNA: TGTGCCAGCAGTTTGTTAGCCGGTCACCAAGAGACCCAGTACTTC

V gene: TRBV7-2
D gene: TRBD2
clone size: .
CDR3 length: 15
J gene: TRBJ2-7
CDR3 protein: CASSSGLAVLDEQYF
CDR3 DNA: TGTGCCAGCAGCTCCGGACTAGCGGTGTTGGATGAGCAGTACTTC

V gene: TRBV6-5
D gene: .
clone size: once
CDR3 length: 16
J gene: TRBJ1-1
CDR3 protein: CASSYRFVGGTTEAFF
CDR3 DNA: TGCGCCAGCAGTTACCGTTTTGTAGGGGGAACCACTGAAGCTTTCTTT

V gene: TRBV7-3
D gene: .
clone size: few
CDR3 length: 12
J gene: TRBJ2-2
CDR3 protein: CASSLGLSELFF
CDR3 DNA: TGTGCCAGCAGCTTAGGCCTCTCGGAGCTGTTTTTT

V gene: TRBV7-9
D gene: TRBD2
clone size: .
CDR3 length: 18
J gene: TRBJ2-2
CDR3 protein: CASSSPGLAGTNTGELFF
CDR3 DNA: TGTGCCAGCAGCTCGCCGGGACTAGCGGGCACGAACACCGGGGAGCTGTTTTTT

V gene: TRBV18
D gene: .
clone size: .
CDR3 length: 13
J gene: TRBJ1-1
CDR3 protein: CASSETENTEAFF
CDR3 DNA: TGTGCCAGCTCAGAGACAGAGAACACTGAAGCTTTCTTT

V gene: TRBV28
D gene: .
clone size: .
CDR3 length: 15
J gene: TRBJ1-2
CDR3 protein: CASSLGGEANYGYTF
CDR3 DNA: TGTGCCAGCAGTTTAGGAGGGGAGGCTAACTATGGCTACACCTTC

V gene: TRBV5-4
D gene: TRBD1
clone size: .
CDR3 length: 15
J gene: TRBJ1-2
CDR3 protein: CASSLGQAAQYGYTF
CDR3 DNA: TGTGCCAGCAGCCTCGGACAGGCGGCTCAGTATGGCTACACCTTC

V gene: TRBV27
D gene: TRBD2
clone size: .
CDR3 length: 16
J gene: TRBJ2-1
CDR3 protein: CASSLTSGGSYNEQFF
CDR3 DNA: TGTGCCAGCAGTTTGACTAGCGGGGGATCCTACAATGAGCAGTTCTTC

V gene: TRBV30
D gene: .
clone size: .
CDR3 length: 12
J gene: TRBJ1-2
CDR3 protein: CAWSSTVWGYTF
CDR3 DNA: TGTGCCTGGAGCTCTACTGTGTGGGGCTACACCTTC

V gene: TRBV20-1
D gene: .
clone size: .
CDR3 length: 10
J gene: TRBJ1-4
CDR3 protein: CSVWAEKLFF
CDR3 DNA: TGCAGCGTATGGGCTGAAAAACTGTTTTTT

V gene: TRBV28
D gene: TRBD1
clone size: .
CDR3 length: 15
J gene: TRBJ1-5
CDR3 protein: CASSRTGREDQPQHF
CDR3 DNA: TGTGCCAGCAGTAGGACAGGGCGTGAAGATCAGCCCCAGCATTTT

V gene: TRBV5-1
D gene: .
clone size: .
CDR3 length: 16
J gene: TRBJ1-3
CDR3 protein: CASSLEGRGSGNTIYF
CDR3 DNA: TGCGCCAGCAGCTTGGAAGGACGGGGCTCTGGAAACACCATATATTTT

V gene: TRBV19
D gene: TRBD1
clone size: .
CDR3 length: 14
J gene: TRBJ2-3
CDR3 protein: CASSTGQLRDTQYF
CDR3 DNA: TGTGCCAGTAGTACGGGACAGCTCCGAGATACGCAGTATTTT

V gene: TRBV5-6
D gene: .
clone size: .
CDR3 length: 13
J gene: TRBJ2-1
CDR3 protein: CASSSYAYNEQFF
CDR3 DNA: TGTGCCAGCAGTTCCTACGCCTACAATGAGCAGTTCTTC

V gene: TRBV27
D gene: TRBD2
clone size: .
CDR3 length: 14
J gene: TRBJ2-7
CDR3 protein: CASKTGLNSYEQYF
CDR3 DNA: TGTGCCAGCAAAACGGGACTAAACTCCTACGAGCAGTACTTC

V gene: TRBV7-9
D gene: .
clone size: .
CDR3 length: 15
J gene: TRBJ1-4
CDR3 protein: CASSFTTGANEKLFF
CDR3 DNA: TGTGCCAGCAGCTTCACCACGGGGGCTAATGAAAAACTGTTTTTT

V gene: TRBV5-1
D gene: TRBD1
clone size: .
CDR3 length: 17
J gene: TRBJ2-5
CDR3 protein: CASSQGGTGGGKETQYF
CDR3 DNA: TGCGCCAGCAGCCAAGGCGGGACAGGGGGCGGGAAGGAGACCCAGTACTTC

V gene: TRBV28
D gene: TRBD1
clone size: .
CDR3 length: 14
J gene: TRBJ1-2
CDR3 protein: CASSLQGDRGSYTF
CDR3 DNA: TGTGCCAGCAGTTTGCAGGGAGACAGGGGCAGCTACACCTTC

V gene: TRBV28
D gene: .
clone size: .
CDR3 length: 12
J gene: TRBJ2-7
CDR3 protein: CASTSFGGRTYF
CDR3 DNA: TGTGCCAGCACCTCTTTCGGGGGGCGCACGTACTTC

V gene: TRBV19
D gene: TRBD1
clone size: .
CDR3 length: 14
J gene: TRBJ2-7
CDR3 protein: CASSRDRGSYEQYF
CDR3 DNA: TGTGCCAGTAGTAGGGACAGGGGCTCCTACGAGCAGTACTTC

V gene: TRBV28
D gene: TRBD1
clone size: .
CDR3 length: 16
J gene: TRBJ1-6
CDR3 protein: CASSIRDRGDWSPLHF
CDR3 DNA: TGTGCCAGCAGTATCCGGGACAGAGGGGATTGGTCACCCCTCCACTTT

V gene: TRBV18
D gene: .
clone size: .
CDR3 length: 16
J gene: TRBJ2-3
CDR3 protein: CASSSATVGGTDTQYF
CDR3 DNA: TGTGCCAGCTCATCCGCCACAGTCGGGGGTACAGATACGCAGTATTTT

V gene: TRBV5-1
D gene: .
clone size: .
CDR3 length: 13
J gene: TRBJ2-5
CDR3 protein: CASSLDTGETQYF
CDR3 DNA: TGCGCCAGCAGCTTGGATACGGGAGAGACCCAGTACTTC

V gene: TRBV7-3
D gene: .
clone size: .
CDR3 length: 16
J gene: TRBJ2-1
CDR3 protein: CASSAAGSRSYNEQFF
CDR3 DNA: TGTGCCAGCAGCGCCGCTGGGAGCAGGTCCTACAATGAGCAGTTCTTC

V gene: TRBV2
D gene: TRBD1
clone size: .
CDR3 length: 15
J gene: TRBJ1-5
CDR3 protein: CASSSGTGWKQPQHF
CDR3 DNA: TGTGCCAGCAGTTCAGGGACAGGGTGGAAACAGCCCCAGCATTTT

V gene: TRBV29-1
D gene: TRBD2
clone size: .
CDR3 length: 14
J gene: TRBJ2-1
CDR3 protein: CSVEELAGYNEQFF
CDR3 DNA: TGCAGCGTTGAAGAGTTAGCGGGTTACAATGAGCAGTTCTTC

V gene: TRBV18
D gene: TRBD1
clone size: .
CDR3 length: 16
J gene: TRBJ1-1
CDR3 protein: CASSPGTGGWNTEAFF
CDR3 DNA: TGTGCCAGCTCACCTGGGACAGGGGGTTGGAACACTGAAGCTTTCTTT

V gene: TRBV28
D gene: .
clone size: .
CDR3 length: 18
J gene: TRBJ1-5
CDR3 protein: CASRGGSGPFNSNQPQHF
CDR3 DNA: TGTGCCAGCAGGGGGGGTTCGGGCCCGTTTAATAGCAATCAGCCCCAGCATTTT

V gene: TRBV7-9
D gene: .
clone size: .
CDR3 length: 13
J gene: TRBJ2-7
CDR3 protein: CASNPTGRYEQYF
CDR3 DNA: TGTGCCAGCAACCCGACAGGGAGGTACGAGCAGTACTTC

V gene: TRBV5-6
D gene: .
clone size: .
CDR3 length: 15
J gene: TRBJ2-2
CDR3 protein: CASSLDSLNTGELFF
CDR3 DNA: TGTGCCAGCAGCTTGGACAGTTTGAACACCGGGGAGCTGTTTTTT

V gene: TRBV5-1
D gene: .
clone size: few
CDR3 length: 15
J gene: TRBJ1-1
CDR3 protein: CASSFDPGMNTEAFF
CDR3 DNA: TGCGCCAGCAGCTTTGATCCAGGAATGAACACTGAAGCTTTCTTT

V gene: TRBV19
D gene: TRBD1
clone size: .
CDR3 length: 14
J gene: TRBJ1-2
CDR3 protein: CASSSRGANYGYTF
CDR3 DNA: TGTGCCAGTAGTTCCAGGGGGGCTAACTATGGCTACACCTTC